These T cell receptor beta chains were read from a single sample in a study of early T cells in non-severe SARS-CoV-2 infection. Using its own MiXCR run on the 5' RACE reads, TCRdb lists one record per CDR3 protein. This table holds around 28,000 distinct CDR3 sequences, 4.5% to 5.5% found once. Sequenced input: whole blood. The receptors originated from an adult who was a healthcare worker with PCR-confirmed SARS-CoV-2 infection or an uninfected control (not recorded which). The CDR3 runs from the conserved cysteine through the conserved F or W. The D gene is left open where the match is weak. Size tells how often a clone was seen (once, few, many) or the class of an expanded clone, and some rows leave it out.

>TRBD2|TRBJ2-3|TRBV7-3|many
TGTGCCAGCAGCTTTAGCGGGCCTAGCACAGATACGCAGTATTTT
CASSFSGPSTDTQYF
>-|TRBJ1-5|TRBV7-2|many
TGTGCCAGCAGCTTAGACGGGGGTACATGGAGCAATCAGCCCCAGCATTTT
CASSLDGGTWSNQPQHF
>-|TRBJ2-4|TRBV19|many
TGTGCCAGTAGGGCGGATATACTAGCCAAAAACATTCAGTACTTC
CASRADILAKNIQYF
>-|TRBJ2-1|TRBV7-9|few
TGTGCCAGCAGCCCCAGGCCCGTTGAGCAGTTCTTC
CASSPRPVEQFF
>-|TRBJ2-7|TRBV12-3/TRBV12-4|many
TGTGCCAGCAGTGGGGACACCTCCTACGAGCAGTACTTC
CASSGDTSYEQYF
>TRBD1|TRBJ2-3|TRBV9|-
TGTGCCAGCAGCTTCACCGGGACAGGGGTAGATACGCAGTATTTT
CASSFTGTGVDTQYF
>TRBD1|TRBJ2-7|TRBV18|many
TGTGCCAGCTCACCAATAGGGGGCAACTACGAGCAGTACTTC
CASSPIGGNYEQYF
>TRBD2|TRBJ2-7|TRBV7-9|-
TGTGCCAGCAGCCTGGGACTAAGCTCGCGCGAGCAGTACTTC
CASSLGLSSREQYF
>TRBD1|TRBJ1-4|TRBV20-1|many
TGCAGTGCTCGACAGGGGAGTAATGAAAAACTGTTTTTT
CSARQGSNEKLFF
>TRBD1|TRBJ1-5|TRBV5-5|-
TGTGCCAGCAGCTTGGGCGGGACAGGGAATCAGCCCCAGCATTTT
CASSLGGTGNQPQHF
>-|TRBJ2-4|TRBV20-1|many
TGCAGTGCTAGGGATATCCGGGGAAACATTCAGTACTTC
CSARDIRGNIQYF
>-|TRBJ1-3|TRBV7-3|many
TGTGCCAGCAGCTTAAACGGAAACACCATATATTTT
CASSLNGNTIYF
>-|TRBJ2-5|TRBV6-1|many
TGTGCCAGCAGTGAATCCCTCGGGACCCAGTACTTC
CASSESLGTQYF
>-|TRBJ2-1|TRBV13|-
TGTGCCAGCAGCTTACGGGGGACGCGCAATGAGCAGTTCTTC
CASSLRGTRNEQFF
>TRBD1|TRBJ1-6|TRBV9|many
TGTGCCAGCAGCCCGAGCCGCACCGGACAGGGGTACTCACCCCTCCACTTT
CASSPSRTGQGYSPLHF
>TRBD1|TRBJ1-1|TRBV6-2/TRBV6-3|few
TGTGCCAGCAGCCACGTTACCTGGACAGGGGGCGGTCGAGGGACTGAAGCTTTCTTT
CASSHVTWTGGGRGTEAFF
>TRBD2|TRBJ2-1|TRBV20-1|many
TGCAGTGCCTCCGGGACTAGCGGAACCTACAATGAGCAGTTCTTC
CSASGTSGTYNEQFF
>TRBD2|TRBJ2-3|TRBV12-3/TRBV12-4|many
TGTGCCAGCAGTCGTACCTCTAGCGGGGGGGCCGCAGATACGCAGTATTTT
CASSRTSSGGAADTQYF
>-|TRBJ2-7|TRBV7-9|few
TGTGCCAGCAGTTTTTCCCCCCCTTACGAGCAGTACTTC
CASSFSPPYEQYF
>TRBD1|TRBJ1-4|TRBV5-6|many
TGTGCCAGCAGCTTGGCCCCGGGACAGCATAATGAAAAACTGTTTTTT
CASSLAPGQHNEKLFF
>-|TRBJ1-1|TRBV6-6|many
TGTGCCAGCAGTTACGTGAAGAACACTGAAGCTTTCTTT
CASSYVKNTEAFF
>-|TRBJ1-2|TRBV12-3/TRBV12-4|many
TGTGCCAGCATCCTGGGGGGGGCAGGTTATGGCTACACCTTC
CASILGGAGYGYTF
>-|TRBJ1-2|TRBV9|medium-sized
TGTGCCAGCAGCGTGACAGGTAGCTATGGCTACACCTTC
CASSVTGSYGYTF
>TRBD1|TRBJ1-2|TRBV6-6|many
TGTGCCAGCAGTTACTCACAGGGGGCGGGCTATGGCTACACCTTC
CASSYSQGAGYGYTF
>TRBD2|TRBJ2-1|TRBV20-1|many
TGCAGTGCTAGAAGCCTAGCGGGAGGGTATGAGCAGTTCTTC
CSARSLAGGYEQFF
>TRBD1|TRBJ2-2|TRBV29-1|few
TGCAGCGTTATTCGACAGGGGTGGACCAGGGAGCTGTTTTTT
CSVIRQGWTRELFF
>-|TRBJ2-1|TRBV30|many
TGTGCCTGGAGTGTAGCATTGGAGGGTGAGCAGTTCTTC
CAWSVALEGEQFF
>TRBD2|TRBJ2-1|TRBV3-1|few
TGTGCCAGCAGCCAAGTTACTAGCGGGAGGCTCAATGAGCAGTTCTTC
CASSQVTSGRLNEQFF
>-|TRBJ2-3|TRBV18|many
TGTGCCAGCTCACCTCGCCAGGACCCTGGGACAGATACGCAGTATTTT
CASSPRQDPGTDTQYF
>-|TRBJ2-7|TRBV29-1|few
TGCAGCGTTGTGCCGGCAACCTCCTACGAGCAGTACTTC
CSVVPATSYEQYF
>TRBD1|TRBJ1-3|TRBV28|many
TGTGCCAGCAGTCTACAGGGGGCTGGAAACACCATATATTTT
CASSLQGAGNTIYF
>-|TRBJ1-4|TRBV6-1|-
TGTGCCAGCAGTGAAGCCGGCCTCACAACTAATGAAAAACTGTTTTTT
CASSEAGLTTNEKLFF
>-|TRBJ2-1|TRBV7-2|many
TGTGCCAGCAGCTTAACTAGGCTGGTCGTCTACAATGAGCAGTTCTTC
CASSLTRLVVYNEQFF
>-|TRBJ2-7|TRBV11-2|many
TGTGCCAGCAGCCCACGGGCTAGCGTAGACGAGCAGTACTTC
CASSPRASVDEQYF
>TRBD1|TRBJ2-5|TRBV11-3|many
TGTGCCAGCAGCATGGACAGGGCAAGAGAGACCCAGTACTTC
CASSMDRARETQYF
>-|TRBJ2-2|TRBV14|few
TGTGCCAGCAGCCAAGAGAGGACCCCCGTAGGGGAGCTGTTTTTT
CASSQERTPVGELFF
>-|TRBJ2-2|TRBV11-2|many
TGTGCCAGCAGCTTCGGAATAGGGCCCGGGGAGCTGTTTTTT
CASSFGIGPGELFF
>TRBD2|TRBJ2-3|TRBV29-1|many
TGCAGCGTCCATAGCGGGGGGGCCTTAGATACGCAGTATTTT
CSVHSGGALDTQYF
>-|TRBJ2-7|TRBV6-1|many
TGTGCCAGCAGTGAAGAGCCCAGATCCTACGAGCAGTACTTC
CASSEEPRSYEQYF
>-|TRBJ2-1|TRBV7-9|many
TGTGCCAGCAGCCCCCGGACTGAGTCAGGAGAGCAGTTCTTC
CASSPRTESGEQFF
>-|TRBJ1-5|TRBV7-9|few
TGTGCCAGCAGCTTGGAGGACAGCGTTAGCAATCAGCCCCAGCATTTT
CASSLEDSVSNQPQHF
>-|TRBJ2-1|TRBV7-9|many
TGTGCCAGCAGCTCCGGGACGGGTTTCTACAATGAGCAGTTCTTC
CASSSGTGFYNEQFF
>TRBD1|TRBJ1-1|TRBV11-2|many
TGTGCCAGCAGCTCAGGGACAGCCACTGAAGCTTTCTTT
CASSSGTATEAFF
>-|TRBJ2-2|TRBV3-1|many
TGTGCCAGCAGCCCCCCCGGGGGAAGGAGAAACACCGGGGAGCTGTTTTTT
CASSPPGGRRNTGELFF
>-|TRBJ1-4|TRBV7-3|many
TGTGCCAGCAGCGTAGTGCCTGCAGCTAATGAAAAACTGTTTTTT
CASSVVPAANEKLFF
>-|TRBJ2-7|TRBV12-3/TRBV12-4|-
TGTGCCAGCAGTACATCAGACGTATTTACCTACGAGCAGTACTTC
CASSTSDVFTYEQYF
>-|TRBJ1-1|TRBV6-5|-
TGTGCCAGCGGAAGGGGAACTGAAGCTTTCTTT
CASGRGTEAFF
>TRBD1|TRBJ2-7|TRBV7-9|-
TGTGCCAGCAGCCCTCAGACAGGGTACGAGCAGTACTTC
CASSPQTGYEQYF
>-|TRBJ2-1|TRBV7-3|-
TGTGCCAGCAGCTCAAACCCAGGCACTGCTAATGAGCAGTTCTTC
CASSSNPGTANEQFF